This entry describes one T cell receptor (beta chain). Its target is unknown. The source of the sample is a study of identifying expanded T cells in peripheral blood. The study's findings and limits: Variance in clone template counts between approximately two-week samples significantly increased with total template count across all healthy donors.

The CDR3 runs to 13 residues. Germline CDR1 reads MNHNS; CDR2 reads SASEGT. The V gene lost 6 bases and the J gene lost 8 bases, with 16 bases spanning the gap. Assay used: immunoSEQ multiplex PCR; TCRdb lists only in-frame clones, some missing. The table lists about 81,000 clones, around 83% of them singletons. No infections or other immune events were documented during collection. The sequence derives from a person between 18 and 70 years old in good health. Input material: blood. This chain connects TRBV6-1 to TRBJ1-2, with D possibly matching TRBD1 (6 bases). CDR3 sequence reads: CASRSGGAGGYTF. The CDR3 DNA reads as TGTGCCAGCAGGTCGGGGGGGGCGGGAGGCTACACCTTC.